The present TCR delta chain was sequenced within a study of gamma-delta chains in newborns, infants, children. At the level of the study: Microbial exposure reportedly drives polyclonal innate γδ T cell expansion after birth.

This clone has just a few counts. Germline CDR1 GEAIGNYY, CDR2 EKD. The CDR3 is made up of 17 amino acids. V was pared by 3 bases and J by 0 bases, with 12 bases of the junction left unmatched. TCRdb reprocessed the reads using CATT. The table includes around 11,000 delta-chain clones, about 8.8% detected once. V usage is TRDV2 and J usage is TRDJ1, with 7 nucleotides matching TRDD3. Sequencing was done on a sample of blood. This TCR was recovered from a child who was a newborn, infant or young child, either healthy, febrile or measles-vaccinated (not recorded which). The CDR3 DNA is TGTGCCTGTGACGTACTGGGGCCCCCCTTGGACACCGATAAACTCATCTTT. As protein: CACDVLGPPLDTDKLIF.